This TCR beta chain was recovered during a study of OX40 agonist ivuxolimab in advanced cancers. Study background: The patients received ivuxolimab by intravenous route every 2 weeks at 0.01 to 10 mg/kg. Partial responses were achieved by three patients: one hepatocellular carcinoma, two cutaneous melanoma. Findings and caveats of the study: In general, CD8+ T cells held more expanded clones than CD4+ did, on average. At 0.1 to 3.0 mg/kg, clonal expansion of CD4+ and CD8+ blood T cells had occurred by week 6.

With regard to this clone: Its specificity is unknown.

This table comes from immunoSEQ multiplex PCR, and its TCRdb copy is limited to in-frame clones, with some not included. Among about 90,000 clones, 85% to 90% were seen once, and the ten largest hold about 7.2%. The CDR3 contains 14 residues. From germline, CDR1 is SGDLS and CDR2 YYNGEE. After removal of 6 bases from V and 3 bases from J, the junction contained 3 bases not matched to a gene. The chain links TRBV9 to TRBJ2-1, with TRBD2 matching 10 bases. The starting material was CD4+ or CD8+ T cells sorted from blood, obtained in a trial of the OX40 agonist ivuxolimab. The sequence came from an adult with an advanced solid tumor such as melanoma, head and neck, liver or kidney cancer. CDR3 loop: CASTLAGDYNEQFF. CDR3 bases: TGTGCCAGCACCCTAGCGGGAGACTACAATGAGCAGTTCTTC.